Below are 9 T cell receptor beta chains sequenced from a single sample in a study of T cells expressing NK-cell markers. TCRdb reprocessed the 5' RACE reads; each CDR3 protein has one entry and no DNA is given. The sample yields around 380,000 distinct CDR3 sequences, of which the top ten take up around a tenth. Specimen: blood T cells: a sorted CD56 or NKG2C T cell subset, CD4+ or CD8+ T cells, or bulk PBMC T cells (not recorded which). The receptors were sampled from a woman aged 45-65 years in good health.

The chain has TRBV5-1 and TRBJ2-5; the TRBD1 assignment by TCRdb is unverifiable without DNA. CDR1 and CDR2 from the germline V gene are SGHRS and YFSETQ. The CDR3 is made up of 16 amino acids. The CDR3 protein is CASSESPQGEEETQYF.

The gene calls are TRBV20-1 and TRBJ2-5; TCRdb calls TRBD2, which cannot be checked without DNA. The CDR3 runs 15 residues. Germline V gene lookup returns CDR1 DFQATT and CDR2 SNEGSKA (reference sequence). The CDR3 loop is CSANGDQGSQETQYF.

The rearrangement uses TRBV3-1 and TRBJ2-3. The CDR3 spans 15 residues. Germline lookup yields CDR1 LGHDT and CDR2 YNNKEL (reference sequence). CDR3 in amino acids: CASSPNQAGTDTQYF.

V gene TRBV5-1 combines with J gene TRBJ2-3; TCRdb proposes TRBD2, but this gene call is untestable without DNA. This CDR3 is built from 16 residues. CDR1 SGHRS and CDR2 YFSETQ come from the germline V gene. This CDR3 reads CASSSSGRPSTDTQYF.

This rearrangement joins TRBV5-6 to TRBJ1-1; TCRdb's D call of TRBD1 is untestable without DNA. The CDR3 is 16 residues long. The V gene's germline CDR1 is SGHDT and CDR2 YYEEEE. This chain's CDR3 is CASSLVLLAGYTEAFF.

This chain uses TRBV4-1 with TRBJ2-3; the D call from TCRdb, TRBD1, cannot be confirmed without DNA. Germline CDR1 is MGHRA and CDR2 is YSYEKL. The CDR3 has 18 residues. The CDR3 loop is CASSHPFRGRTGTDTQYF.

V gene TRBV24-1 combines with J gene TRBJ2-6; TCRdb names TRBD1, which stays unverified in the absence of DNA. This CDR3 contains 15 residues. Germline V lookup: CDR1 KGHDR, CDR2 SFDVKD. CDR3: CATSDRGMGANVLTF.

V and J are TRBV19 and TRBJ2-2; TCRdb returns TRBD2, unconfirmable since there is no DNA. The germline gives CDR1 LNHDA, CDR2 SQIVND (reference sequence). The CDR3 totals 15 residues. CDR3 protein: CASSPGLADTGELFF.

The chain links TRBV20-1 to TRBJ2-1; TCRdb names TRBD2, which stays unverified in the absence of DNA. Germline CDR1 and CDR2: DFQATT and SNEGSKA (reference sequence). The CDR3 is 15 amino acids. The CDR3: CSAREGLVGRNEQFF.